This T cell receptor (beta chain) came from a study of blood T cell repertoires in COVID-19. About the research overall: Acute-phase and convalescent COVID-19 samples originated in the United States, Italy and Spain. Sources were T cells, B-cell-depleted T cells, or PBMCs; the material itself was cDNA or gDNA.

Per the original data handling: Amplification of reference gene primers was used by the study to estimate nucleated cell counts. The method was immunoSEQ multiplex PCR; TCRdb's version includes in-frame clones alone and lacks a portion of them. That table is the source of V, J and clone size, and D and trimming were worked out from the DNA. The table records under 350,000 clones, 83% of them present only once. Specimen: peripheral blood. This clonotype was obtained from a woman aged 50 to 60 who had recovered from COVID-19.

The CDR3 spells CASSQESPGQGFNSPLHF. In nucleotides, the CDR3 is TGCGCCAGCAGCCAAGAATCCCCAGGACAGGGGTTCAATTCACCCCTCCACTTT. This chain links TRBV4-3 with TRBJ1-6; 9 bases are a match to TRBD1. The CDR3 runs 18 residues. Germline V gene lookup returns CDR1 LGHNA and CDR2 YSLEER. V gave up 0 bases and J gave up 7 bases; unmatched junction bases: 10.